This TCR beta chain was obtained from a study of cytomegalovirus exposure and HLA in healthy donors. Background on the study: Genetic ancestry analysis placed under 90% of the roughly 400 donors that were genotyped in the Caucasian-associated cluster. Points from the study as a whole: V- and J-gene trimming in TCR beta was tied to a missense DCLRE1C variant by an analysis performed later. By HLA locus, TCR association rates varied in a later analysis, with DRB1 showing the most and HLA-C the fewest.

Amplification used 60 Vbeta primers and 13 Jbeta primers. Measured with immunoSEQ multiplex PCR; TCRdb has only the in-frame clones, and not every one. The sample contains roughly 180,000 clones, roughly 84% of which appear only once. The CDR3 covers 14 residues. Trimming cost V 5 bases and J 0 bases, with 11 bases left between them. CDR1 and CDR2 from the germline V gene are SGHNT and YYREEE (reference sequence). As for this clone: Its antigen remains unidentified.

Material for sequencing was PBMCs. The TCR was taken from a male donor in good health and CMV-seronegative. The chain has TRBV5-4 and TRBJ1-2; weak D call: TRBD1 (6 bases). The CDR3 DNA reads as TGTGCCAGCAGTTCAGGGGAAGCTAACTATGGCTACACCTTC. It is translated as CASSSGEANYGYTF.